This T cell receptor (beta chain) originates from a study of T cell responses to AZD1222 COVID-19 vaccine. Losses at the gene ends were 5 bases for V and 8 bases for J; bases not matched to a gene: 8. The CDR3 totals 13 residues. CDR1 and CDR2 (germline): LNHDA, SQIVND (reference sequence). Broader study findings: Only 5 or 6 individuals given AZD1222 were seropositive at baseline. Researchers took repertoire samples only after the peak T cell response had come.

To note about this clone: Its antigen is as yet unknown.

Using immunoSEQ multiplex PCR, the repertoire was profiled, and TCRdb retains in-frame clones only, with some absent. This table has about 87,000 clones, 90% appearing once. The TCR originated in an adult in good health. J is TRBJ1-2 and V is TRBV19; 7 nucleotides align to TRBD1. The material was peripheral blood, obtained on day 0 of AZD1222 vaccination. This CDR3 is CASSPQTGEGYTF. The CDR3 nucleotides read TGTGCCAGTAGTCCCCAAACAGGGGAGGGCTACACCTTC.